This TCR beta chain was observed in a study of blood T cell repertoires in COVID-19. Per the authors' pipeline: Amplifying reference gene primers gave estimates of nucleated cell counts. The repertoire was sequenced with immunoSEQ multiplex PCR; TCRdb's copy has only in-frame clones and lacks some. V, J and clone size were drawn from that table, and D and trimming were deduced from the DNA. The sample records 100,000 to 150,000 clones, 85% to 90% being singletons. This clonotype was sampled from a human donor in a cohort sampled during active COVID-19. Specimen: peripheral blood.

DNA of the CDR3: TGTGCCAGTAGTAGGATTCTAGCGGGCACCTACGAGCAGTACTTC. This sequence encodes CASSRILAGTYEQYF. The chain has TRBV19 and TRBJ2-7, with TRBD2 matching 8 bases. Trimming removed 4 bases from V and 2 bases from J; junction bases left unmatched: 7. CDR3 length: 15 residues. CDR1 and CDR2 (germline): LNHDA, SQIVND (reference sequence).